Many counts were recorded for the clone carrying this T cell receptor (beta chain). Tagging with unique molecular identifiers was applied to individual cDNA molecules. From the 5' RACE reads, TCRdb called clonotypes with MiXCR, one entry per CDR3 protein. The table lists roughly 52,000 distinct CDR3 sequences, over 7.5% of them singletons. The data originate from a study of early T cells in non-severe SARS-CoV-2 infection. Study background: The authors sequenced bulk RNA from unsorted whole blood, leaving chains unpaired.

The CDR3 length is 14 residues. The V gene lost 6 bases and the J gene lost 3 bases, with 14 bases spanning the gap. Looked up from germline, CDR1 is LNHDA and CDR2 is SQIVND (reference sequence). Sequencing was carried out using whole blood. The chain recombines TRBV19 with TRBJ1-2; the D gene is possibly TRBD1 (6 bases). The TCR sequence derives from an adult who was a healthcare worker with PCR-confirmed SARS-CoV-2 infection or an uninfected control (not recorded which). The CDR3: CASRPRGSDYGYTF. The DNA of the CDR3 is TGTGCCAGTAGGCCCAGGGGCTCTGACTATGGCTACACCTTC.